This record looks at one TCR beta chain sequence and its context. Its antigen is not yet known. No base qualities exist here, and no much larger clone lies one base off it. This entry comes from a study of OX40 agonist ivuxolimab in advanced cancers. For the wider study: The costimulatory receptor OX40 (CD134) was targeted by ivuxolimab, a fully human IgG2 agonistic monoclonal antibody. Intravenous ivuxolimab was administered to patients every 2 weeks at six dose levels: 0.01, 0.1, 0.3, 1.5, 3 and 10 mg/kg. Of the approximately 54 dose-escalation patients, hepatocellular carcinoma was present in 19, melanoma in roughly 15, renal cell carcinoma in 9 and head and neck cancer in 9. The dose-escalation cohort was about 83% male with a mean age of about 60 years, ranging from roughly 23 to 80. Patients were allowed to have had prior anti-PD-1, anti-PD-L1 or anti-CTLA-4 therapy, and approximately 37% of the dose-escalation patients had been treated with checkpoint inhibitors. Partial responses were achieved by three dose-escalation patients, of whom one had hepatocellular carcinoma and two had cutaneous melanoma. Peripheral TCRbeta sequencing was intended to test whether TCR sequence diversity was altered and clonal T-cell expansion was caused by ivuxolimab. The paper covers the monotherapy dose-escalation part of the phase I ivuxolimab trial, which included N ≈ 50 patients.

For sequencing of the TCRbeta CDR3 region, genomic DNA was extracted from the sorted cells. The immunoSEQ Assay was used for sequencing of TCRbeta CDR3 regions. TCRdb obtained this table from immuneACCESS and retained in-frame rearrangements with V and J assigned. These tables miss some clones; where compared with another copy, unresolved V genes account for less than half of the shortfall, and the remainder is unexplained. This sample has tens of thousands of clones in its table, and roughly 83% of those were observed once. About 16% of the sample belongs to the ten largest clones. The paper's findings and limits, for the study overall: Which antigens the clonally expanded peripheral T cells were specific for was not determined. Clonal expansion of both CD4+ and CD8+ blood T cells was observed from baseline to week 6 at doses 0.1 to 3.0 mg/kg. After ivuxolimab, more expanded clones were found on average in CD8+ T cells than in CD4+ T cells. Low levels of normalized T-cell clonal expansion were also seen in some patients who did not respond. In the 0.1-3.0 mg/kg groups, partial responders were among the patients with the lowest normalized peripheral clonal expansion, particularly in CD8+ T cells.

The trial excluded patients who had a history of autoimmune disease or who were on systemic immunosuppression. In every dose cohort, peripheral blood was drawn for TCR sequencing at baseline, cycle 4 day 1, and cycle 7 day 1. The samples were taken from a phase I, first-in-human, multicenter, open-label dose-escalation trial of ivuxolimab. The trial enrolled adults with locally advanced or metastatic head and neck squamous cell, hepatocellular, melanoma or renal cell carcinoma. Before TCR sequencing, CD4+ T cells and CD8+ T cells from peripheral blood were sorted into separate populations. The source was CD4+ or CD8+ T cells sorted from blood, collected in a trial of the OX40 agonist ivuxolimab. The TCR was taken from an adult with an advanced solid tumor such as melanoma, head and neck, liver or kidney cancer.

This receptor has the CDR3 CASSSGQLLREKLFF. The bases are TGTGCCAGCAGCTCCGGACAGCTCCTTAGGGAAAAACTGTTTTTT. The V and J genes are TRBV7-8 and TRBJ1-4; TRBD1 is a possible D gene, resting on 6 matching bases. The CDR3 runs 15 residues from the cysteine to the phenylalanine. Only CDR3 DNA is held: 45 bases, read in frame from base 1. CDR1 is given as SGHVS and CDR2 as FQNEAQ, both from the germline V gene. V is reduced by 4 bases and J by 8 bases, leaving a spacing of 17 bases between them.